Sequencing of this TCR delta chain was carried out in a study of γδ T cells in repeated Plasmodium falciparum infection. Study-wide context: Age- and gender-matched Australian children served as comparison for malaria-exposed Malian children. Malian repertoires were sampled cross-sectionally without transmission and longitudinally through febrile malaria. Study results and limitations: In Vdelta2-negative, largely Vdelta1+, gammadelta repertoires, repeated controlled infections appeared to drive clonal selection waves.

TCRdb ran CATT on the multiplex PCR reads. The repertoire holds 40,000 to 55,000 delta-chain clones, with roughly 1.9% as singletons. Flow sorting of PBMC yielded separate Vgamma9/Vdelta2+ and Vdelta2-negative gammadelta T cell populations for bulk repertoire analysis. At least ten counts were recorded for this clone. Its target is unknown. The protein recorded in TCRdb matches a much larger clone and deviates from this DNA's translation at residue 5, suggesting a read error; the protein here is obtained by translating the DNA. This CDR3 has 15 residues. The V gene end was trimmed by 3 bases and the J gene end by 1 base; junction bases not matched to a gene: 7. The V gene's germline CDR1 is GEAIGNYY and CDR2 EKD.

The rearrangement uses TRDV2 and TRDJ1; 7 bases map to TRDD3. Germline matching of the DNA provided the J gene here, since TCRdb leaves it blank. The source is a pool of human donors (malaria-infected and uninfected, not separated). Sequences were obtained from gamma-delta T cells from blood. CDR3 coding DNA: TGTGCCTGTGACGCAAAGGGGGGATCCACCGATAAACTCATCTTT. This gives the protein CACDAKGGSTDKLIF.